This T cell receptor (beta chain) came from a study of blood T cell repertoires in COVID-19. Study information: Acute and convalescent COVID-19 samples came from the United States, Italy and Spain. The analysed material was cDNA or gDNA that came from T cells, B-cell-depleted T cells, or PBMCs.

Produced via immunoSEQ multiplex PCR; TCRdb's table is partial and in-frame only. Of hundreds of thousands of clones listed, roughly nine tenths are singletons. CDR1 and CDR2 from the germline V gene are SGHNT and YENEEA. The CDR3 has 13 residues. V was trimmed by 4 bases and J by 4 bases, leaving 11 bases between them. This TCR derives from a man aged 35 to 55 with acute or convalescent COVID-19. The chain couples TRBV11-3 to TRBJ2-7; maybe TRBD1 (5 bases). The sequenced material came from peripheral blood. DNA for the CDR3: TGTGCCAGCAGCTACTCGCAGGGTTACGAGCAGTACTTC. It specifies CASSYSQGYEQYF.